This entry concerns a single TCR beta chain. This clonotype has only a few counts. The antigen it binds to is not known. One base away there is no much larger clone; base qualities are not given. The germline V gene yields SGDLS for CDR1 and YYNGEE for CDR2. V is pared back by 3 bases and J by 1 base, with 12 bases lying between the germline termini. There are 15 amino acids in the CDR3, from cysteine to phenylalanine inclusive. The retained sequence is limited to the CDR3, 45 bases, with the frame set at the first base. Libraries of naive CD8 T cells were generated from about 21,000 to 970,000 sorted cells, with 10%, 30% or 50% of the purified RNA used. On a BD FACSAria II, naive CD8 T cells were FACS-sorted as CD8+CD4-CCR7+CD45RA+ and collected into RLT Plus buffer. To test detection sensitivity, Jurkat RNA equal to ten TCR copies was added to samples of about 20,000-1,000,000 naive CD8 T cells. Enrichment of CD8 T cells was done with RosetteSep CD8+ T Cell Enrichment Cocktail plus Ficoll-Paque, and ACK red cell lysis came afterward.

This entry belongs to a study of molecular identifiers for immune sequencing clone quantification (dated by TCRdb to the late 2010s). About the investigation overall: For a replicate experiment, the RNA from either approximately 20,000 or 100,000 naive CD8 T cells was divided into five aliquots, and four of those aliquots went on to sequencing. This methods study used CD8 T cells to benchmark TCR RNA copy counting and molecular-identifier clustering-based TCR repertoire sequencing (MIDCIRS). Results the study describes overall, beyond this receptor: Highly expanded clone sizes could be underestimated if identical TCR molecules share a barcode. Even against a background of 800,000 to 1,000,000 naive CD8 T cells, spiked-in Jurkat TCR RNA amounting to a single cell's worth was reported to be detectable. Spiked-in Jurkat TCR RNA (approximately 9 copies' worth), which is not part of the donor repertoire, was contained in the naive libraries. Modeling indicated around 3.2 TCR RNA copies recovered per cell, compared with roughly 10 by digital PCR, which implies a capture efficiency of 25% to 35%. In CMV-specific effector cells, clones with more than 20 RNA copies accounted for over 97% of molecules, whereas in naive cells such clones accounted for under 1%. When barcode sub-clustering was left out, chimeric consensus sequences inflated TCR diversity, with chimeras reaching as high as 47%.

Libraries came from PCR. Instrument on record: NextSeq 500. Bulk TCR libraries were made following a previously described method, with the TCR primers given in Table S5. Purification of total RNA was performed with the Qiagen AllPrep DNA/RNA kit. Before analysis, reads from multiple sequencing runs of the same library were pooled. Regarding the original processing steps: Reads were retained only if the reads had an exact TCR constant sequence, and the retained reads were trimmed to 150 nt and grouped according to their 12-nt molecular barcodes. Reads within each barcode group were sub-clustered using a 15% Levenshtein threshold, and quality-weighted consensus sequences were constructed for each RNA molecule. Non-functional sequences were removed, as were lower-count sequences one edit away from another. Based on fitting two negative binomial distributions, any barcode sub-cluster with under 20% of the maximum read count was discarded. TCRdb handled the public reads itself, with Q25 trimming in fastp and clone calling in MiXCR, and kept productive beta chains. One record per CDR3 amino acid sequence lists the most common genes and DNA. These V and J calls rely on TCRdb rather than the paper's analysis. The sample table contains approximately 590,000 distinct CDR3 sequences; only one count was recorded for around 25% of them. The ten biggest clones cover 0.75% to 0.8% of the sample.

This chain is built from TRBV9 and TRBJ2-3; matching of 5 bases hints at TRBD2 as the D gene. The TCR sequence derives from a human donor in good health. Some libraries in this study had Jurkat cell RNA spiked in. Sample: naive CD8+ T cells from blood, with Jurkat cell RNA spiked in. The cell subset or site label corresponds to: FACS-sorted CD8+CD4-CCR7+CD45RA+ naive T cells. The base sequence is TGTGCCAGCAGCGGAGAGGCGGGCGGCACAGATACGCAGTATTTT. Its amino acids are CASSGEAGGTDTQYF.